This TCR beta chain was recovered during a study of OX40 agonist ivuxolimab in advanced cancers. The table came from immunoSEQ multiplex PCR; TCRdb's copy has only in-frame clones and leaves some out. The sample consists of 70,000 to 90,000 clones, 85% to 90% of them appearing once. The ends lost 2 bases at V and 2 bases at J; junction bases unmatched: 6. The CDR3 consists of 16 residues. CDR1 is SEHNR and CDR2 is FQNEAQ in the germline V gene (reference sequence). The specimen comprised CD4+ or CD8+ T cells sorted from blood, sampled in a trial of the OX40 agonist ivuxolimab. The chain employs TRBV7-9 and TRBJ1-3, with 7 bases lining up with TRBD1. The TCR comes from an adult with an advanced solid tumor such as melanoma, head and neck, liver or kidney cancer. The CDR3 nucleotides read TGTGCCAGCAGCTTAAACTCAGGGGGAGCTGGAAACACCATATATTTT. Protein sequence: CASSLNSGGAGNTIYF.